The 7 T cell receptor beta chains in this list originate from one sample, sequenced in a study of cytomegalovirus exposure and HLA in healthy donors. PCR used 60 Vbeta primers and 13 Jbeta primers. Sequencing was performed with immunoSEQ multiplex PCR; in TCRdb, only in-frame clones are kept and a portion is missing. Among some 130,000 clones, about 85% were seen once, and the ten largest hold approximately 6.7%. Sequences were obtained from PBMCs. These TCRs come from a young woman in good health and CMV-seropositive.

This clone was counted a single time. The chain combines TRBV7-6 with TRBJ1-5; the D is unclear. Trimming removed 5 bases from V and 7 bases from J, with 12 bases in between. Germline CDR1 SGHVS, CDR2 FNYEAQ. This CDR3 region has 13 residues. The chain's CDR3 is CASSLGSSQPQHF. CDR3 in DNA: TGTGCCAGCAGCCTCGGGTCTTCCCAGCCCCAGCATTTT. Full variable domain (rest looked up from reference TRBV7-6 and TRBJ1-5): GAGVSQSPRYKVTKRGQDVALRCDPISGHVSLYWYRQALGQGPEFLTYFNYEAQQDKSGLPNDRFSAERPEGSISTLTIQRTEQRDSAMYRCASSLGSSQPQHFGDGTRLSIL.

This chain connects TRBV7-2 to TRBJ2-1, with D possibly being TRBD2 (6 bases). Germline V CDR1 and CDR2: SGHTA, FQGNSA. The CDR3 loop spans 14 amino acids. The V end was cut by 6 bases, the J end by 3 bases, with 12 bases between. As DNA, the CDR3 is TGTGCCAGCAGTACCAGCGGGTACTACAATGAGCAGTTCTTC. Its protein product is CASSTSGYYNEQFF.

This clone was seen just once. The rearrangement joins TRBV10-3 to TRBJ1-2; D call uncertain. Germline V gene lookup returns CDR1 ENHRY and CDR2 SYGVKD. Trimming took off 3 bases at V and 5 bases at J, with 19 bases between the two ends. The CDR3 contains 16 residues. The CDR3 loop is CAISESRTGKEYGYTF. In DNA, the CDR3 is TGTGCCATCAGTGAAAGTAGGACGGGGAAAGAGTATGGCTACACCTTC.

This CDR3 reads CASSLLAGVTGELFF. The CDR3 coding sequence is TGTGCCAGCAGTTTACTAGCGGGTGTCACCGGGGAGCTGTTTTTT. The genes are TRBV28 and TRBJ2-2, with TRBD2 matching over 8 bases. This CDR3 comprises 15 residues. From germline, CDR1 is MDHEN and CDR2 SYDVKM. The J segment lost 4 bases and the V segment lost 2 bases, leaving 3 bases of the junction unmatched.

CDR3 region: CASKRPGSSYEQYF. The CDR3 nucleotides read TGTGCCAGCAAAAGACCCGGGAGCTCCTACGAGCAGTACTTC. This chain connects TRBV6-1 to TRBJ2-7, with a tentative D call TRBD2 (6 bases). V was shortened by 7 bases and J by 0 bases, with 13 bases between the two germline ends. Germline-derived CDR1 and CDR2 are MNHNS and SASEGT. This CDR3 has 14 residues.

The chain recombines TRBV7-2 with TRBJ2-5; D remains ambiguous. V was pared by 4 bases and J by 5 bases, with 5 bases between. The CDR3 is 11 amino acids. The germline gives CDR1 SGHTA, CDR2 FQGNSA. The CDR3 region has the DNA TGTGCCAGCAGCTCAGTGGAGACCCAGTACTTC. Translation: CASSSVETQYF.

V and J are TRBV7-3 and TRBJ2-7; TRBD1 matches at 12 bases. The V and J ends lost 6 bases and 6 bases, in that order; junction bases with no gene match: 6. Germline CDR1 reads SGHTA; CDR2 reads FQGTGA. This CDR3 is built from 14 residues. CDR3 residues: CASSWGQGASEQYF. The CDR3 nucleotides read TGTGCCAGCAGTTGGGGACAGGGGGCTAGCGAGCAGTACTTC.